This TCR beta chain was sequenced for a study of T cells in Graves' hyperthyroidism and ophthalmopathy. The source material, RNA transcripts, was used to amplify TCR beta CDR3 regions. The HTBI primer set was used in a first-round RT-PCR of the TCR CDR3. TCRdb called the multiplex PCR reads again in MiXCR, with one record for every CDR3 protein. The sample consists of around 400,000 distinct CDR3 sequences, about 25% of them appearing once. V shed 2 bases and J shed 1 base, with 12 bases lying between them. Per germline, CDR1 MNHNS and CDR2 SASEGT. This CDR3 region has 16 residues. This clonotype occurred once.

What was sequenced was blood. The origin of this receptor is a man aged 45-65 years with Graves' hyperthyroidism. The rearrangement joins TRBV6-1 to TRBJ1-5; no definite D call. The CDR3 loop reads CASSEPSGLSNQPQHF. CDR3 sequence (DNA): TGTGCCAGCAGTGAACCTTCCGGCCTGAGCAATCAGCCCCAGCATTTT.